This paragraph reports one T cell receptor (beta chain). This clone's antigen is unknown. No qualities accompany the bases; no much larger clone lies one base away. The donors were healthy, HIV-negative adults who had no recently reported acute infections or vaccinations. Only Caucasian adults living in Nashville, Tennessee, USA were represented among the donors. CD4+ T cells were enriched through magnetic negative selection, after which naive cells were positively selected on CD45RA and the remaining negative fraction served as the memory subset. Blood was collected by leukapheresis, and PBMCs were isolated by Ficoll-Histopaque density gradient centrifugation and then cryopreserved in liquid nitrogen vapor phase. Purity and quantity of every magnetically sorted T cell population were checked by analytical flow cytometry. Genomic DNA was isolated from every sorted fraction and measured by UV absorbance on a Nanodrop 2000c.

The entry originates in a study of shared clonotypes between healthy human individuals (dated by TCRdb to between 2020 and 2021). Looking at the study overall: A few men and a couple of women, aged 18 to 49 years, made up the cohort. For each donor, CD4 naive and CD4 memory were each given three plates, CD8 naive was given two plates, and CD8 memory was given one plate. The study deeply sequenced blood TCR repertoires of about 5 healthy adults to estimate repertoire size and the extent of clonotype sharing between individuals. To increase sequencing depth and limit assay-specific biases, different laboratories used diverse techniques to prepare libraries and sequence TCR repertoires. Leukapheresis yielded between about 0.94 and 8.9 billion PBMCs per donor.

From the cysteine through the phenylalanine, the CDR3 covers 15 amino acids. Here the CDR3 DNA is all that survives: 45 bases in frame from base 1. The CDR1 and CDR2 encoded by the germline V gene are LGHNA and YNFKEQ. V has 0 bases trimmed and J has 15 bases trimmed; junction bases matching no gene number 13. The study at large found these results: Naive subsets generally had larger estimated clonotype richness than memory subsets. Sampling was limited to blood, and TCR repertoires in tissue likely differ from TCR repertoires in blood. Incomplete sequencing was indicated by rarefaction of sorted-subset datasets, despite the large sequencing depth. Pairwise subsampling led to the expectation that sequencing depth would affect the degree of clonotype sharing among donors. Clonotypes shared by all four sorted-subset donors showed higher generation probabilities than non-shared clonotypes. When several donors were compared, the shared fraction of clonotypes was roughly 4.8% for naive CD4, roughly 3.4% for naive CD8, 2.3% for memory CD4, and under 0.5% for memory CD8. The genetic and exposure-history diversity represented was limited by the small number of donors.

TCR CDR3 regions were amplified from genomic DNA by multiplex PCR using the deep immunoSEQ assay. Extracted genomic DNA from each cell subset was distributed evenly across all wells of several immunoSEQ 96-well plates, and each plate was treated as a replicate. For sorted subsets, around 200 ng genomic DNA, equal to about 30,000 T cell genomes, was loaded into each replicate PCR. Purified libraries were quantified with a Qubit 3.0 fluorometer, sized on a Bioanalyzer 2100, and re-quantified with the KAPA Library Quantification kit. A separate single-read 150-cycle Illumina NextSeq 550 flow cell was used to sequence each immunoSEQ 96-well plate. The published analysis was carried out like this. Because only junctional sequences without quality scores were contained in the immunoSEQ output, filtering matching that applied to full-length reads could not be performed. To assign V/J genes and CDR3, sequences were annotated using PyIR, a Python wrapper for IgBLAST v1.9, with IMGT germline references. Reads were filtered out if the reads had weak V/J assignments (E-value above 1e-6), no CDR3, stop codons, out-of-frame junctions, or ambiguous translated residues. V3J clonotypes were defined as sequences sharing an identical inferred V gene, J gene, and CDR3 amino acid sequence. To compute the percentage overlap between repertoires, the number of shared unique clonotypes was divided by the size of the smaller repertoire. Three approaches were used to assess repertoire richness: RTK rarefaction, the Chao1 estimator, and Recon v2.1 estimates of unobserved clonotypes. Generation probabilities for all TCRbeta clonotypes obtained by the gDNA method from four donors were computed using OLGA. TCRdb re-hosts the immuneACCESS table, in-frame sequences only. Its copies lack some clones; in the studies checked, an unresolved V gene accounts for under half of them, and the cause for the rest is not known. The DNA gave D and trimming, while V, J and clone size come from that table. For this sample there are approximately 2.5 million clones; 80% to 95% appear just once. Around 0.4% of the sample rests with the top ten.

Sequenced material: naive CD4+ T cells from PBMCs. The meaning of the sample's cell subset or site label: CD45RA+ positively selected. The chain was built from TRBV4-2 and TRBJ2-1, and TRBD2 aligns with 8 junction nucleotides. The receptor was derived from a man younger than 30 in good health. Some clones in this sample may be carry-over from other donors' samples. The CDR3 region reads CASSQEHGRAWIPFF. The sequence in DNA is TGTGCCAGCAGCCAAGAACACGGGAGGGCTTGGATACCGTTCTTC.